This TCR beta chain originates from a study of blood T cell repertoires in COVID-19. The overall study: In each case, the material was cDNA or gDNA derived from T cells, B-cell-depleted T cells, or PBMCs.

Recruits, aged roughly 18 to 95 years, lived in 20 to 30 US areas. This clone was picked up one time. J gave up 8 bases and V 4 bases, and 8 bases lay outside the gene matches. The CDR3 runs to 14 residues. The germline V gene has CDR1 SGHDT and CDR2 YYEEEE. Source study methods: Reference gene primer amplification gave nucleated cell count estimates. Generated by immunoSEQ multiplex PCR, the TCRdb table keeps only in-frame clones and is missing some. Clonal size and the V and J genes are those of that table, whereas D and trimming came from the DNA. The sample consists of some 230,000 clones, approximately 83% of them appearing once.

The clonotype was recovered from a woman between 40 and 50 years old with acute COVID-19. The specimen was PBMCs or T cells enriched from blood (not recorded which). The rearrangement links TRBV5-6 to TRBJ1-2; 10 bases align to TRBD1. CDR3 bases: TGTGCCAGCAGCCCTGTCGGGACAGGGGACGGCTACACCTTC. Translation gives CASSPVGTGDGYTF.